The T cell receptor (beta chain) under discussion was sequenced for a study of blood T cell repertoires in COVID-19. In the study overall: The United States, Italy and Spain were the sources of the acute and convalescent COVID-19 samples.

As originally analysed: Estimated nucleated cell counts came from reference gene primer amplification. TCRdb keeps only in-frame clones here, not all; method: immunoSEQ multiplex PCR. V, J and clone size were drawn from that table, and D and trimming were deduced from the DNA. The sample has about 350,000 clones, roughly 87% seen once; the top ten hold roughly 9.9%. CDR1 is SGHTS and CDR2 is YDEGEE in the germline V gene. V was cut by 2 bases and J by 1 base, with 10 bases left in between. The CDR3 is 16 residues long. Seattle enrolled patients during active infection and tracked them longitudinally. The receptor's source is a man aged 25 to 40 with COVID-19, enrolled during active disease. Sequencing was done on a sample of peripheral blood. This chain joins TRBV5-8 and TRBJ2-6; D perhaps matches TRBD1 (5 bases). In nucleotides, the CDR3 is TGTGCCAGCAGCTTCAGGACAAGGTCTGGGGCCAACGTCCTGACTTTC. This translates into CASSFRTRSGANVLTF.